These 20 T cell receptor beta chains came from one sample sequenced in a study of draining lymph node invasion in breast cancer. Using its own MiXCR run on the bulk RNA-seq reads, TCRdb lists one record per CDR3 protein. The table records approximately 4,000 distinct CDR3 sequences, 78% of them present only once. Memory conventional CD4 T cells were sorted as CD4+ CD45RA- CD25- cells. The sample taken for sequencing was sorted memory CD4+ effector T cells from a lymph node. The receptors were gathered from a female donor with luminal breast cancer.

The chain links TRBV20-1 to TRBJ2-1; 10 nucleotides align to TRBD2. Germline-derived CDR1 and CDR2 are DFQATT and SNEGSKA (reference sequence). The CDR3 loop spans 14 amino acids. V gave up 6 bases and J gave up 5 bases; unmatched junction bases: 7. CDR3 nucleotides: TGCAGTGCCGGGACTAGCGATATGCACAATGAGCAGTTCTTC. Translating it yields CSAGTSDMHNEQFF.

This chain uses TRBV27 with TRBJ2-4; D is unclear. The CDR3 loop spans 16 amino acids. The V end lost 5 bases, the J end lost 0 bases, and 14 bases lay between the germline ends. Germline V gene lookup returns CDR1 MNHEY and CDR2 SMNVEV (reference sequence). The CDR3 sequence: CASSTHRELAKNIQYF. CDR3 bases: TGTGCCAGCAGTACCCACAGAGAACTAGCCAAAAACATTCAGTACTTC.

The CDR3 protein is CSARGRGGLEAFF. In DNA form, the CDR3 reads TGCAGTGCTAGAGGAAGGGGGGGCCTAGAGGCTTTCTTT. The chain employs TRBV20-1 and TRBJ1-1; D might be TRBD1 (6 bases). The germline V and J ends were trimmed by 1 base and 11 bases, with 17 bases remaining between them. Germline CDR1 is DFQATT and CDR2 is SNEGSKA (reference sequence). The CDR3 contains 13 residues.

The V and J genes are TRBV29-1 and TRBJ1-3, with D hard to call. V was clipped by 6 bases and J by 0 bases, with 9 bases between them. Germline CDR1 and CDR2: SQVTM and ANQGSEA. The CDR3 covers 13 residues. CDR3: CSVRPISGNTIYF. The DNA for the CDR3 is TGCAGCGTCCGGCCGATCTCTGGAAACACCATATATTTT.

This clonotype was recorded only once. The CDR3 here is CSADTSEETQYF. The DNA for the CDR3 is TGCAGTGCTGATACTAGCGAAGAGACCCAGTACTTC. This chain uses TRBV20-1 with TRBJ2-5; 7 positions agree with TRBD2. Germline loops: CDR1 DFQATT, CDR2 SNEGSKA (reference sequence). Unmatched junction bases numbered 3, after V lost 5 bases and J lost 3 bases. This CDR3 spans 12 amino acids.

The chain has TRBV18 and TRBJ2-7, with 7 bases that match TRBD2. The CDR3 loop spans 14 amino acids. Germline values: CDR1 KGHSH, CDR2 LQKENI. V lost 4 bases to trimming and J lost 5 bases; unmatched junction nucleotides: 8. CDR3 loop: CASSLGRASDEQYF. The CDR3 coding sequence is TGTGCCAGCTCACTAGGGAGGGCTTCGGACGAGCAGTACTTC.

The V gene is TRBV12-3 or TRBV12-4, the J gene TRBJ1-3, with a tentative D call TRBD1 (6 bases). The CDR3 loop spans 18 amino acids. The V end lost 6 bases, the J end lost 0 bases, and 21 bases lay between the germline ends. The CDR3 here is CASSFLVGRGHSGNTIYF. The CDR3 DNA reads as TGTGCCAGCAGCTTTCTGGTGGGCAGGGGCCACTCTGGAAACACCATATATTTT.

V is TRBV30 and J is TRBJ1-1; perhaps TRBD1 as D (5 bases). The CDR3 is made up of 15 amino acids. V was pared by 1 base and J by 4 bases, with 16 bases between. Germline loops: CDR1 GTSNPN, CDR2 SVGIG (reference sequence). CDR3 residues: CAWSALYRRGTEAFF. CDR3 DNA: TGTGCCTGGAGTGCGCTTTACAGGAGGGGCACTGAAGCTTTCTTT.

The CDR3 sequence is CSASGSSGANVLTF. The CDR3 bases are TGCAGTGCTAGCGGGAGCTCTGGGGCCAACGTCCTGACTTTC. V and J are TRBV20-1 and TRBJ2-6; D may be TRBD2 (6 bases). CDR3 length: 14 amino acids. With 3 bases removed from V and 0 bases from J, the gap between germline ends came to 6 bases. Looked up from germline, CDR1 is DFQATT and CDR2 is SNEGSKA (reference sequence).

Comment on this clonotype: At one boundary the junction diverges from the germline segment, which might be a read error. The chain is built from TRBV6-1 and TRBJ1-3; TRBD1 is a possible D gene (6 bases). CDR3 length: 15 amino acids. Germline V CDR1 and CDR2: MNHNS, SASEGT. CDR3 sequence reads: CASSARGPRGNTTYF. The CDR3 DNA reads TGTGCCAGCAGTGCCCGGGGGCCGCGAGGAAACACCACATATTTT.

V and J are TRBV20-1 and TRBJ1-1; maybe TRBD1 (6 bases). CDR3 size: 12 residues. CDR1 is DFQATT, CDR2 SNEGSKA, per germline (reference sequence). The V and J ends lost 5 bases and 2 bases respectively, with 9 bases between them. Written as DNA, the CDR3 is TGCAGTGCTGTGACAGGTAACACTGAAGCTTTCTTT. The encoded protein is CSAVTGNTEAFF.

In its sample, this clonotype was seen once. The genes are TRBV3-1 and TRBJ1-2, with D perhaps TRBD1 (5 bases). This CDR3 is 14 amino acids long. Between the trimmed V and J ends, which lost 1 base and 3 bases, there was a span of 9 bases. Germline V gene data show CDR1 as LGHDT and CDR2 as YNNKEL (reference sequence). CDR3: CASSQATAHYGYTF. CDR3 nucleotide sequence: TGTGCCAGCAGCCAAGCGACAGCCCACTATGGCTACACCTTC.

The chain uses TRBV6-2 or TRBV6-3 and TRBJ1-5; 7 bases fit TRBD1. CDR3 length equals 14 residues. The V segment lost 11 bases and the J segment 0 bases; nucleotides outside the gene matches: 7. Germline-derived CDR1 and CDR2 are MNHEY and SVGEGT. DNA of the CDR3: TGTGCCGTCTGGACAGGACCTAGCAATCAGCCCCAGCATTTT. Its translation is CAVWTGPSNQPQHF.

A remark on this clonotype: A read error may produce the germline difference seen at one junction end. The CDR3 DNA is TGTGCTAGCAGCTCCGCGGGGGGACCGAACACCGGGGAGCTGTTTTTT. The encoded protein is CASSSAGGPNTGELFF. The chain carries TRBV7-7 and TRBJ2-2, with 8 bases identical to TRBD2. Per the germline V gene, CDR1 is SSHAT and CDR2 is FNYEAQ (reference sequence). The CDR3 runs to 16 residues. The full variable domain, rest sourced from reference TRBV7-7 and TRBJ2-2, is GAGVSQSPRYKVTKRGQDVTLRCDPISSHATLYWYQQALGQGPEFLTYFNYEAQPDKSGLPSDRFSAERPEGSISTLTIQRTEQRDSAMYRCASSSAGGPNTGELFFGEGSRLTVL.

The rearrangement joins TRBV12-3 or TRBV12-4 to TRBJ1-1; TRBD1 might be the D (5 bases). The CDR3 totals 13 residues. The ends were cut back, 0 bases at V and 5 bases at J, with 7 bases in the middle. The CDR3 is CASSLARGTEAFF. CDR3 DNA sequence: TGTGCCAGCAGTTTAGCGCGGGGGACTGAAGCTTTCTTT.

The rearrangement links TRBV20-1 to TRBJ1-1, with D tentatively TRBD1 (5 bases). V was shortened by 0 bases and J by 1 base, with 9 bases between the two germline ends. The CDR3 runs to 14 residues. Per germline, CDR1 DFQATT and CDR2 SNEGSKA (reference sequence). CDR3 sequence reads: CSARDGRGNTEAFF. The CDR3 bases are TGCAGTGCTAGAGATGGGAGGGGGAACACTGAAGCTTTCTTT.

This clonotype was detected a few times. The chain has TRBV4-2 and TRBJ2-5, with 7 bases fitting TRBD2. This CDR3 spans 16 amino acids. After removal of 0 bases from V and 2 bases from J, the junction contained 6 bases not matched to a gene. Looked up from germline, CDR1 is LGHNA and CDR2 is YNFKEQ. CDR3 protein: CASSQEAGGIQETQYF. The DNA of the CDR3 is TGTGCCAGCAGCCAAGAGGCCGGGGGGATACAAGAGACCCAGTACTTC.

The rearrangement uses TRBV27 and TRBJ2-6; 8 nucleotides match TRBD1. V was pared by 6 bases and J by 12 bases, with 10 bases of the junction left unmatched. The CDR3 is 14 amino acids. Germline V gene data show CDR1 as MNHEY and CDR2 as SMNVEV (reference sequence). The CDR3 sequence is CASRRPGQAAVLTF. The CDR3 DNA is TGTGCCAGCAGGCGCCCGGGACAGGCAGCCGTCCTGACTTTC.

This clonotype was found once. The V and J genes are TRBV6-2 or TRBV6-3 and TRBJ2-1; D ambiguous. The CDR3 covers 13 residues. Germline V gene data show CDR1 as MNHEY and CDR2 as SVGEGT. The V and J ends lost 8 bases and 10 bases respectively, with 18 bases between them. CDR3: CASQQTARGEQFF. Written as DNA, the CDR3 is TGTGCCAGCCAACAGACCGCTAGAGGAGAGCAGTTCTTC.

The J gene is TRBJ2-3, the V gene TRBV20-1, with 11 nucleotides matching TRBD1. After removal of 5 bases from V and 4 bases from J, the junction contained 8 bases not matched to a gene. This CDR3 spans 15 amino acids. In germline, CDR1 is DFQATT, CDR2 SNEGSKA (reference sequence). The CDR3, as DNA: TGCAGTGCTCGCAGCTGGGGACAGGGGGCAGATACGCAGTATTTT. Its protein product is CSARSWGQGADTQYF.